The entry below gives a single TCR beta chain sequence along with its context. Its antigen is unknown. No much larger clone exists at a distance of one base, and base qualities are not known. Other DNA sequences in the sample encode the same CDR3. This record belongs to a study of blood T cell repertoires in COVID-19 (dated by TCRdb to 2020 to 2021). In terms of the full investigation: Collaborator samples came from the United States, Italy and Spain and covered acute and convalescent phases of COVID-19. Deeply sampled blood TCRbeta repertoires from subjects exposed to, actively infected with, or recovered from COVID-19 were included in the dataset. The sample metadata nearly always contained a de-identified subject ID, COVID-19 status, age in years and sex. The prospective study material was composed of cDNA or gDNA derived from T cells, B-cell-depleted T cells, or PBMCs. The samples were drawn from two sources: the first 160 participants of the ongoing ImmuneRACE study, and 950 to 1,500 subjects contributed by 6 global collaborators. The repertoires were released in a freely available public database intended as a resource for research on the immune response to SARS-CoV-2. Where available, HLA class I and class II types were taken from metadata supplied by the sample provider and were not determined by assay-based typing.

Taken from cysteine to phenylalanine, the CDR3 has 14 residues. CDR3 DNA is the only sequence kept; it has 42 bases, read in frame from the first base. Relative to germline, V is missing 1 base and J is missing 10 bases, with 1 base of the junction outside any gene match. CDR1 and CDR2, looked up from the germline V gene (reference sequence), are LGHDT and YNNKEL. What the study reported, not specific to this receptor: The amount of clinical and demographic metadata varied by source and participant and was provided uncurated.

TCRbeta CDR3 regions were amplified from genomic DNA by means of the immunoSEQ Assay, a bias-controlled multiplex PCR. Regarding the original processing steps: Nucleated cell counts per sample were estimated from amplification of reference gene primers within the assay. To quantify the absolute abundance of each unique TCRbeta CDR3 rearrangement, sequence reads were collapsed and filtered. For each sample, productive Simpson clonality was calculated as the square root of Simpson's diversity index over productive rearrangements. TCRdb retrieved this table from immuneACCESS and kept in-frame rearrangements only. Not all clones are present; in checked studies, unresolved V genes account for under half, and no reason is known for the remainder. Clone size and the V and J calls come from that table; the DNA yielded D and trimming. The sample yields roughly 32,000 clones; 65% to 90% were counted once. Together, the top ten hold about 5.5% of the sample.

The collaborating institutions used their own protocols to collect whole blood in K2EDTA tubes. For TCRbeta analysis, collaborator samples were shipped as frozen whole blood, as isolated PBMCs, or as DNA extracted from either sample type. The rearranged segments are TRBV3-1 (or the pseudogene TRBV3-2) and TRBJ2-1; 13 central bases correspond to TRBD2. Material: peripheral blood. The source of this sequence is a woman older than 75 with active or convalescent COVID-19. The bases are TGTGCCAGCAGCCAAGGGACTAGCGGGAGCGAGCAGTTCTTC. Translation gives CASSQGTSGSEQFF.